The 18 T cell receptor beta chains below were found in one sample sequenced in a study of beta chain features in type 1 diabetes. Broader study findings: Within each of all four CD4+ subsets, Type 1 diabetes patients had TCRB CDR3s that were moderately but significantly shorter.

No antigen is known for these receptors. The isolated RNA, all of it, was reverse transcribed, so expressed TCRB transcripts were what got sequenced. The assay was immunoSEQ multiplex PCR, and TCRdb's table has in-frame clones only and misses some. Of under 300,000 clones listed, approximately 25% are singletons. The sample taken for sequencing was naive CD4+ T cells from blood. These receptors were obtained from a woman aged 25 to 45 with type 1 diabetes.

The chain couples TRBV2 to TRBJ2-5; 9 bases are shared with TRBD1. CDR1 is SNHLY and CDR2 is FYNNEI in the germline V gene. CDR3 length equals 13 residues. V lost 6 bases, J lost 5 bases, and 4 bases stayed unmatched. The DNA of the CDR3 is TGTGCCAGCAGAACAGGGGGCTGGGAGACCCAGTACTTC. Protein sequence: CASRTGGWETQYF.

The chain combines TRBV2 with TRBJ1-5, with D unresolved. The V gene's germline CDR1 is SNHLY and CDR2 FYNNEI. Trimming cost V 4 bases and J 4 bases, with 8 bases left between them. CDR3 length: 13 amino acids. CDR3 coding DNA: TGTGCCAGCAGTGTGGCAGCGAATCAGCCCCAGCATTTT. Protein product: CASSVAANQPQHF. Filled out from reference TRBV2 and TRBJ1-5, the complete variable domain reads EPEVTQTPSHQVTQMGQEVILRCVPISNHLYFYWYRQILGQKVEFLVSFYNNEISEKSEIFDDQFSVERPDGSNFTLKIRSTKLEDSAMYFCASSVAANQPQHFGDGTRLSIL.

This clone turned up a few times. The rearrangement joins TRBV7-9 to TRBJ2-7, with D tentatively TRBD1 (5 bases). Germline lookup yields CDR1 SEHNR and CDR2 FQNEAQ (reference sequence). The CDR3 consists of 13 residues. V was shortened by 4 bases and J by 3 bases, with 10 bases between the two germline ends. Here the CDR3 DNA reads TGTGCCAGCAGCTCACAGGAAGGCTACGAGCAGTACTTC. It encodes CASSSQEGYEQYF.

This clone has a handful of counts. The V gene is TRBV29-1, the J gene TRBJ1-2; 7 bases are shared with TRBD1. The CDR3 consists of 12 residues. CDR1 and CDR2 (germline): SQVTM, ANQGSEA. With V trimmed by 4 bases and J by 4 bases, 3 bases remained unmatched. DNA for the CDR3: TGCAGCGTTGGAGGGACAGTCTATGGCTACACCTTC. It encodes CSVGGTVYGYTF.

This rearrangement joins TRBV30 to TRBJ1-2, with 9 bases aligning to TRBD1. V shed 6 bases and J 5 bases; nucleotides not matched to a gene: 7. This CDR3 is built from 13 residues. Germline lookup yields CDR1 GTSNPN and CDR2 SVGIG (reference sequence). The CDR3 coding sequence is TGTGCCTGCTCACGGACAGGGGTTTATGGCTACACCTTC. It encodes CACSRTGVYGYTF.

The J gene is TRBJ2-2, the V gene TRBV10-3; D is possibly TRBD1 (5 bases). Trimming cost V 3 bases and J 7 bases, with 12 bases left between them. The CDR3 has 14 residues. CDR1 and CDR2 (germline): ENHRY, SYGVKD. CDR3 residues: CAISESAQGGELFF. The CDR3 DNA sequence: TGTGCCATCAGTGAATCCGCCCAGGGCGGGGAGCTGTTTTTT.

The gene calls are TRBV7-3 and TRBJ2-1; D not resolved. CDR3 length: 16 amino acids. The germline V gene encodes CDR1 SGHTA and CDR2 FQGTGA. Between the trimmed V and J ends, which lost 4 bases and 9 bases, there was a span of 22 bases. The CDR3 spells CASSSPISSLVGEQFF. The CDR3 region has the DNA TGTGCCAGCAGCTCTCCTATATCTTCCTTAGTCGGTGAGCAGTTCTTC.

DNA of the CDR3: TGTGCCAGCTCAGCGGACAGCAAAAACATTCAGTACTTC. Amino acids: CASSADSKNIQYF. The rearrangement uses TRBV18 and TRBJ2-4; D is possibly TRBD1 (6 bases). In germline, CDR1 is KGHSH, CDR2 LQKENI. V was trimmed by 5 bases and J by 3 bases, leaving 8 bases between them. There are 13 residues in the CDR3. Complete variable domain (other parts from reference TRBV18 and TRBJ2-4): NAGVMQNPRHLVRRRGQEARLRCSPMKGHSHVYWYRQLPEEGLKFMVYLQKENIIDESGMPKERFSAEFPKEGPSILRIQQVVRGDSAAYFCASSADSKNIQYFGAGTRLSVL.

The chain employs TRBV5-1 and TRBJ2-1; 10 nucleotides match TRBD2. With V trimmed by 3 bases and J by 5 bases, 11 bases remained unmatched. CDR1 SGHRS and CDR2 YFSETQ come from the germline V gene. CDR3 length: 17 residues. DNA of the CDR3: TGCGCCAGCAGCTCACTAACGGGACTAGCGAGAAACAATGAGCAGTTCTTC. Translated: CASSSLTGLARNNEQFF.

The table lists this clone with a few counts. The chain is built from TRBV2 and TRBJ2-5; D is unresolved. Trimming shortened V by 8 bases and J by 5 bases, and 6 bases separated the two germline ends. The CDR3 contains 10 residues. Germline CDR1 SNHLY, CDR2 FYNNEI. CDR3: CASRVETQYF. For the CDR3, the DNA is TGTGCCAGCCGAGTGGAGACCCAGTACTTC.

For the CDR3, the DNA is TGTGCCAGCACATGGCAGAGCAATCAGCCCCAGCATTTT. It encodes CASTWQSNQPQHF. The gene calls are TRBV28 and TRBJ1-5; no definite D call. The CDR3 is made up of 13 amino acids. The V and J ends lost 7 bases and 1 base respectively, with 8 bases between them. CDR1 is MDHEN and CDR2 is SYDVKM in the germline V gene.

There are a few counts of this clone. V gene TRBV6-5 combines with J gene TRBJ2-5; D perhaps matches TRBD1 (5 bases). CDR3 length equals 13 residues. With 2 bases removed from V and 5 bases from J, the gap between germline ends came to 9 bases. Germline CDR1 MNHEY, CDR2 SVGAGI. For the CDR3, the DNA is TGTGCCAGCAGTTACCAGGGTTTCGAGACCCAGTACTTC. Encoded protein: CASSYQGFETQYF.

This rearrangement joins TRBV20-1 to TRBJ2-1; weak D call: TRBD1 (6 bases). The V gene lost 3 bases and the J gene lost 10 bases, with 10 bases spanning the gap. This CDR3 is 11 amino acids long. The germline CDR1 and CDR2 sequences are DFQATT and SNEGSKA (reference sequence). This CDR3 is CSARDSREQFF. DNA of the CDR3: TGCAGTGCTAGGGACAGTCGGGAGCAGTTCTTC.

CDR3 sequence: CAWSSRLRTNYGYTF. For the CDR3, the DNA is TGTGCCTGGAGTTCCAGGCTACGAACTAACTATGGCTACACCTTC. The V call is TRBV30, the J call TRBJ1-2, with unresolved D. The V gene lost 2 bases and the J gene lost 0 bases, with 13 bases spanning the gap. In germline, CDR1 is GTSNPN, CDR2 SVGIG (reference sequence). This CDR3 comprises 15 residues.

The chain is built from TRBV28 and TRBJ2-1, with 8 bases aligning to TRBD2. The CDR3 is 19 residues long. V shed 5 bases, J shed 1 base, and the junction held 16 bases outside the gene matches. CDR1 is MDHEN and CDR2 is SYDVKM in the germline V gene. CDR3 sequence reads: CASSGKQRRLASSYNEQFF. The CDR3 DNA reads TGTGCCAGCAGTGGCAAACAGAGAAGACTAGCGAGTTCCTACAATGAGCAGTTCTTC. The variable domain in full, with the rest retrieved from reference TRBV28 and TRBJ2-1, is DVKVTQSSRYLVKRTGEKVFLECVQDMDHENMFWYRQDPGLGLRLIYFSYDVKMKEKGDIPEGYSVSREKKERFSLILESASTNQTSMYLCASSGKQRRLASSYNEQFFGPGTRLTVL.

The V and J genes are TRBV2 and TRBJ2-6; D possibly corresponds to TRBD1 (7 bases). Trimming removed 3 bases at V and 0 bases at J, with 18 bases between. Per germline, CDR1 SNHLY and CDR2 FYNNEI. The CDR3 totals 19 residues. The CDR3 region is CASSDQAGGTLSGANVLTF. CDR3 coding DNA: TGTGCCAGCAGTGATCAGGCAGGGGGGACACTCTCTGGGGCCAACGTCCTGACTTTC.

The CDR3 nucleotides read TGTGCCTGGAGTCGGGACAGTCTAACCTGGGAGGATGGCTACACCTTC. This translates into CAWSRDSLTWEDGYTF. The rearrangement links TRBV30 to TRBJ1-2; TRBD1 agrees at 7 bases. The CDR3 has 16 residues. The germline V gene encodes CDR1 GTSNPN and CDR2 SVGIG (reference sequence). V lost 2 bases, J lost 6 bases, and 15 bases stayed unmatched.

This clone has only a few counts. The gene calls are TRBV28 and TRBJ1-5; possible D gene TRBD1, 6 bases. In germline, CDR1 is MDHEN, CDR2 SYDVKM. The CDR3 spans 13 residues. Trimming stripped 5 bases from V and 6 bases from J, with 11 bases between. The CDR3 reads CASSPLQGQPQHF. The CDR3 region has the DNA TGTGCCAGCAGTCCATTACAGGGTCAGCCCCAGCATTTT.